The rows below give T cell receptor beta chains drawn from one sample of a study of a mutant IDH1 vaccine in newly diagnosed glioma. No antigen has been assigned to these receptors. Measured with immunoSEQ multiplex PCR; TCRdb has only the in-frame clones, and not every one. In the table there are some 51,000 clones, about 77% of which are singletons. The sequencing used PBMCs, collected from a glioma patient whose treatment included an IDH1 peptide vaccine. These TCRs come from a woman between 40 and 55 years old with glioma. CDR3s include the opening cysteine and the closing phenylalanine or tryptophan.

TRBV16	CASSQLGQGATDTQYF
TRBV5-1	CASSILALETQYF
TRBV19	CASSMVGVYQPQHF
TRBV5-4	CASSAGLEVREQYF
TRBV19	CASSSQDTLQQPQHF
TRBV6-1	CASRDRQGAYEQYF
TRBV6-5	CASSYSSPPGTQYF
TRBV6-5	CASSYGGGRTDTQYF
TRBV2	CASSGTSYEQYF
TRBV15	CATKGSQARNQPQHF
TRBV29-1	CSVRTGLYEQYF
TRBV27	CASSFPDHQGTDTQYF
TRBV7-2	CASSFGSAAYEQYF
TRBV5-1	CASSLDREPSCF
TRBV5-6	CASSFPAGGPRNEQFF
TRBV19	CASSSEGAGNTEAFF
TRBV7-7	CASSSGGSSYNEQFF
TRBV5-1	CASRTSGAPSYNEQFF
TRBV5-1	CASSGTGQGFEKLFF
TRBV5-1	CASSTGNTEAFF
TRBV5-4	CASSEGDGYGYTF
TRBV11-2	CASSLRTSGYEQYF
TRBV6-5	CASSYREVLGEQYF
TRBV27	CASNLDRDYGYTF
TRBV2	CASSELFGPAFF
TRBV9	CASSVGGDYEQFF